This record looks at one TCR beta chain sequence and its context. Antigen unknown. The record originates from a study of cytomegalovirus exposure and HLA in healthy donors. With V trimmed by 5 bases and J by 5 bases, 0 bases remained unmatched. The CDR3 is made up of 14 amino acids. The germline CDR1 and CDR2 sequences are SGHRS and YFSETQ. The PCR had 60 Vbeta and 13 Jbeta primers. Method: immunoSEQ multiplex PCR; TCRdb's copy keeps in-frame clones and lacks some. The table has about 110,000 clones, 70% to 80% seen once. Study-wide results and limits: For most TCR beta V segments, an earlier analysis put the productive rate at about 87% or about 30% of the time.

The chain joins TRBV5-1 to TRBJ2-3; 15 bases fit TRBD2. The receptor was isolated from a young man in good health and CMV-seronegative. Sequencing was performed on PBMCs. The CDR3 DNA follows: TGCGCCAGCAGGGGACTAGCGGGAGGAGATACGCAGTATTTT. Translated, it gives CASRGLAGGDTQYF.